This T cell receptor (beta chain) appears in the sequencing data of a study of CD8 T cells in ankylosing spondylitis. Trimming removed 3 bases from V and 6 bases from J, with 11 bases in between. Looked up from germline, CDR1 is ENHRY and CDR2 is SYGVKD. The CDR3 covers 13 residues. TCRdb analysed the 5' RACE reads with MiXCR anew, one entry per CDR3 protein. The table records 250,000 to 400,000 distinct CDR3 sequences, roughly 10% of them present only once. V usage is TRBV10-3 and J usage is TRBJ1-2; D remains ambiguous. The source material was blood, either unsorted or a sorted T cell fraction (not recorded which). This clonotype was sampled from a female donor with ankylosing spondylitis or in good health (not recorded which). The CDR3: CAISDTARDGYTF. As DNA, the CDR3 is TGTGCCATCAGTGATACCGCGCGGGATGGCTACACCTTC.